The T cell receptor (beta chain) described here comes from a study of blood T cell repertoires in COVID-19. TCRdb's copy holds only in-frame clones and misses some; the assay was immunoSEQ multiplex PCR. The table has 110,000 or so clones, around nine tenths seen once. The CDR3 runs to 15 residues. CDR1 and CDR2 from the germline V gene are MNHEY and SVGAGI. The germline V and J ends were trimmed by 5 bases and 5 bases, with 13 bases remaining between them. The chain links TRBV6-5 to TRBJ1-6; tentative D call: TRBD1 (6 bases). The sample comprised peripheral blood. This clonotype was sampled from a woman in her sixties or seventies who had recovered from COVID-19. The CDR3 spells CASSKRGGDNSPLHF. The CDR3, as DNA: TGTGCCAGCAGTAAAAGGGGGGGAGATAATTCACCCCTCCACTTT.